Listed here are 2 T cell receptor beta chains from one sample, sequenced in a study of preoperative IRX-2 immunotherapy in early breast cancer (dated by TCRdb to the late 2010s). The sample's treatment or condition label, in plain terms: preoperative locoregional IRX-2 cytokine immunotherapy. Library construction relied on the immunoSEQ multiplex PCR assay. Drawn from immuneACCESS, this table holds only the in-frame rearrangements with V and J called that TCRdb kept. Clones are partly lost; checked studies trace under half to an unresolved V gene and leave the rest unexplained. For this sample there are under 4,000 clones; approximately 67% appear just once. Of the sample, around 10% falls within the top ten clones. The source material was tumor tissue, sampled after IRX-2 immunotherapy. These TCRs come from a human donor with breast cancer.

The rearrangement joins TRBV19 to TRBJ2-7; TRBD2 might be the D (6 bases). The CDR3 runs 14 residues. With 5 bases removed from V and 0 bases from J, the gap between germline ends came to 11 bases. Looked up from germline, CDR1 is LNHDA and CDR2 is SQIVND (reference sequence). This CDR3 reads CASSPGLGSYEQYF. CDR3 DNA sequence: TGTGCCAGTAGTCCGGGACTGGGCTCCTACGAGCAGTACTTC.

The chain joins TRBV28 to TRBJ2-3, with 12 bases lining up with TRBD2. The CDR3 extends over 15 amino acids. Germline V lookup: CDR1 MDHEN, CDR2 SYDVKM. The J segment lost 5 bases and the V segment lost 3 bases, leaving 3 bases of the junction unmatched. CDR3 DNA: TGTGCCAGCAGTTTCCAGGGACTAGCGGGAGATACGCAGTATTTT. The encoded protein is CASSFQGLAGDTQYF.